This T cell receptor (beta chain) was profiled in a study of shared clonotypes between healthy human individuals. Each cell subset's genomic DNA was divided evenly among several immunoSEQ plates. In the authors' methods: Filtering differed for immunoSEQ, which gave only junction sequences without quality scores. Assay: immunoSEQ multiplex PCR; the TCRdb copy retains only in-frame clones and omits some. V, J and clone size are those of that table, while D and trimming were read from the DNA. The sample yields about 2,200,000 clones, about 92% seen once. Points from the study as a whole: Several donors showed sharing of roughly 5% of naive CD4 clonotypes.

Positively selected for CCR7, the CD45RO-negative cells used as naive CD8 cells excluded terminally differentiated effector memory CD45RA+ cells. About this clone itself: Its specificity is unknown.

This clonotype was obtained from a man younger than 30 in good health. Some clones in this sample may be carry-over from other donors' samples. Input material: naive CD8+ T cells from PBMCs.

This CDR3 is CASSRQGILDGYTF. The CDR3 DNA sequence: TGTGCCAGTAGTAGACAGGGGATACTTGATGGCTACACCTTC. This chain uses TRBV19 with TRBJ1-2; 8 positions agree with TRBD1. After removal of 4 bases from V and 6 bases from J, the junction contained 7 bases not matched to a gene. The germline gives CDR1 LNHDA, CDR2 SQIVND (reference sequence). The CDR3 loop spans 14 amino acids. The complete variable domain, with remaining parts taken from reference TRBV19 and TRBJ1-2, reads DGGITQSPKYLFRKEGQNVTLSCEQNLNHDAMYWYRQDPGQGLRLIYYSQIVNDFQKGDIAEGYSVSREKKESFPLTVTSAQKNPTAFYLCASSRQGILDGYTFGSGTRLTVV.